These 24 T cell receptor beta chains were sequenced from one sample in a study of glioma-infiltrating T cells. TCR alpha and beta CDR3 regions were amplified from RNA using iRepertoire nested multiplex PCR. MiXCR, applied by TCRdb to the multiplex PCR reads, yields one record per CDR3 protein. The sample lists approximately 120,000 distinct CDR3 sequences, 20% to 30% seen once, with approximately 35% in the top ten. The specimen was glioma tissue, nonneoplastic brain tissue, or PBMCs (not recorded which). Receptor source: a human donor with low-grade glioma or glioblastoma, undergoing nonglioma brain surgery, or in good health (not recorded which).

This clonotype was counted between two and nine times. V is TRBV29-1 and J is TRBJ2-7; D is possibly TRBD2 (7 bases). CDR1 SQVTM and CDR2 ANQGSEA come from the germline V gene. The CDR3 runs to 13 residues. Trimming took off 5 bases at V and 2 bases at J, with 13 bases between the two ends. The chain's CDR3 is CSVRGGPTYEQYF. The CDR3 DNA follows: TGCAGCGTTAGGGGGGGACCTACCTACGAGCAGTACTTC.

This clonotype was counted many times. The rearrangement uses TRBV10-1 and TRBJ1-2; D is unclear. The CDR3 is 12 amino acids. The V end lost 2 bases, the J end lost 6 bases, and 7 bases lay between the germline ends. Germline V gene lookup returns CDR1 WNHNN and CDR2 SYGVQD (reference sequence). Written as DNA, the CDR3 is TGCGCCAGCAGTGAGAACATTAATGGCTACACCTTC. Protein sequence: CASSENINGYTF.

At least ten counts were recorded for this clonotype. The chain recombines TRBV15 with TRBJ1-5; D not certain. With 2 bases removed from V and 0 bases from J, the gap between germline ends came to 14 bases. CDR1 is LNHNV, CDR2 YYDKDF, per germline (reference sequence). The length of the CDR3 is 17 residues. CDR3 DNA: TGTGCCACCAGCAGATACCAGTCCTCTTATAGCAATCAGCCCCAGCATTTT. It encodes CATSRYQSSYSNQPQHF. The full variable domain, with the rest looked up from reference TRBV15 and TRBJ1-5, is DAMVIQNPRYQVTQFGKPVTLSCSQTLNHNVMYWYQQKSSQAPKLLFHYYDKDFNNEADTPDNFQSRRPNTSFCFLDIRSPGLGDTAMYLCATSRYQSSYSNQPQHFGDGTRLSIL.

This clonotype has ten or more counts. This chain connects TRBV28 to TRBJ2-3, with TRBD2 identical over 11 bases. Germline V gene data show CDR1 as MDHEN and CDR2 as SYDVKM. This CDR3 region has 15 residues. Trimming removed 3 bases from V and 4 bases from J; junction bases left unmatched: 3. The CDR3 loop is CASSFSGRASDTQYF. In DNA, the CDR3 is TGTGCCAGCAGTTTTAGCGGGAGGGCCTCAGATACGCAGTATTTT.

Regarding this clonotype: A clone one base away is much larger, so this may be a read error. This chain uses TRBV2 with TRBJ2-2, with a tentative D call TRBD1 (6 bases). This CDR3 is built from 12 residues. From germline, CDR1 is SNHLY and CDR2 FYNNEI. The CDR3 nucleotides are TGTGCCACCTCAGGGGACACCGGGGAGCTGCTTTTT. Translating gives CATSGDTGELLF.

In this sample, this clonotype turned up many times. This rearrangement joins TRBV18 to TRBJ2-5, with a weak D call TRBD1 (6 bases). Trimming took 3 bases from V and 0 from J, leaving 11 bases between them. Germline lookup yields CDR1 KGHSH and CDR2 LQKENI. The CDR3 is made up of 15 amino acids. This CDR3 is CASSPSDRHQETQYF. The DNA for the CDR3 is TGTGCCAGCTCACCGAGCGACAGGCACCAAGAGACCCAGTACTTC.

The chain combines TRBV12-3 or TRBV12-4 with TRBJ2-7; D unclear. V lost 5 bases and J lost 5, with 13 bases in between. The CDR3 has 13 amino acids. CDR3 sequence: CASSPRVPHEQYF. The CDR3 bases are TGTGCCAGCAGTCCTAGGGTTCCCCACGAGCAGTACTTC.

This clonotype was seen more than once but under ten times. The chain recombines TRBV19 with TRBJ2-1, with 12 bases fitting TRBD2. The germline CDR1 and CDR2 sequences are LNHDA and SQIVND (reference sequence). V shed 3 bases, J shed 3 bases, and the junction held 9 bases outside the gene matches. The CDR3 has 18 amino acids. For the CDR3, the DNA is TGTGCCAGTAGTATCATCCTAGCGGGAGGGATAGTCTACAATGAGCAGTTCTTC. It is translated as CASSIILAGGIVYNEQFF.

This clonotype was observed at least ten times. The chain carries TRBV7-9 and TRBJ1-1, with D maybe TRBD1 (5 bases). Germline V lookup: CDR1 SEHNR, CDR2 FQNEAQ (reference sequence). CDR3 length: 19 residues. The V end was cut by 3 bases, the J end by 0 bases, with 23 bases between. CDR3 DNA: TGTGCCAGCAGCTTGGTGGGGATTGGTCAGGGCAGGATGAACACTGAAGCTTTCTTT. This encodes CASSLVGIGQGRMNTEAFF. Variable domain in full (rest from reference TRBV7-9 and TRBJ1-1): DTGVSQNPRHKITKRGQNVTFRCDPISEHNRLYWYRQTLGQGPEFLTYFQNEAQLEKSRLLSDRFSAERPKGSFSTLEIQRTEQGDSAMYLCASSLVGIGQGRMNTEAFFGQGTRLTVV.

This clonotype was counted at least ten times. The chain links TRBV5-1 to TRBJ1-1, with D hard to call. V was cut by 0 bases and J by 3 bases, with 15 bases left in between. This CDR3 contains 16 residues. The germline V gene has CDR1 SGHRS and CDR2 YFSETQ. CDR3: CASSLGHFREDTEAFF. CDR3 DNA sequence: TGCGCCAGCAGCTTGGGGCACTTTAGGGAGGACACTGAAGCTTTCTTT.

This clonotype was recorded many times. J is TRBJ2-7 and V is TRBV14; 7 bases agree with TRBD2. The V and J ends lost 1 base and 2 bases, in that order; junction bases with no gene match: 2. CDR1 and CDR2 (germline): SGHDN, FVKESK. CDR3 length: 14 residues. CDR3 protein: CASSQASGAYEQYF. CDR3 nucleotide sequence: TGTGCCAGCAGCCAAGCTAGCGGTGCCTACGAGCAGTACTTC. The whole variable domain, remainder taken from reference TRBV14 and TRBJ2-7, is EAGVTQFPSHSVIEKGQTVTLRCDPISGHDNLYWYRRVMGKEIKFLLHFVKESKQDESGMPNNRFLAERTGGTYSTLKVQPAELEDSGVYFCASSQASGAYEQYFGPGTRLTVT.

The chain has TRBV12-3 or TRBV12-4 and TRBJ2-1; D not resolved. The V gene lost 7 bases and the J gene lost 2 bases, with 12 bases spanning the gap. This CDR3 contains 14 residues. The CDR3 loop is CASILGYTYNEQFF. CDR3 DNA sequence: TGTGCCAGCATCTTGGGGTACACCTACAATGAGCAGTTCTTC.

With respect to this clonotype: Here the CDR3 omits its conserved ending phenylalanine or tryptophan, so a read error is the likely source. V usage is TRBV6-1 and J usage is TRBJ2-7; the match to TRBD1 covers 8 bases. The CDR3 contains 15 residues. CDR1 is MNHNS and CDR2 is SASEGT in the germline V gene. The CDR3 coding sequence is TGTACCAGCACCTGGAGGACAGGGCTATCCTACGAGCAGTACTCC. Its translation: CTSTWRTGLSYEQYS.

This clonotype showed up just a few times. Relative to the germline gene, one junction end is altered; a read error may explain this. This chain links TRBV27 with TRBJ2-7; possible D gene TRBD2, 6 bases. The CDR3 covers 14 residues. Germline loops: CDR1 MNHEY, CDR2 SMNVEV (reference sequence). The CDR3 DNA is TGTGCCAGCAGTTTGGGGGGTAGCTCCTACGAGCGGTACTTC. Translation: CASSLGGSSYERYF.

The V and J genes are TRBV19 and TRBJ2-1, with D tentatively TRBD2 (6 bases). CDR1 is LNHDA, CDR2 SQIVND, per germline (reference sequence). The CDR3 extends over 14 amino acids. Between the trimmed V and J ends, which lost 4 bases and 3 bases, there was a span of 10 bases. CDR3 region: CASSSRLGYNEQFF. The CDR3 DNA reads as TGTGCCAGTAGTAGTCGACTAGGCTACAATGAGCAGTTCTTC.

This clonotype was counted ten times or more. CDR3 sequence reads: CASSLGGTEYGYTF. The DNA of the CDR3 is TGTGCCAGCAGCTTAGGTGGGACGGAGTATGGCTACACCTTC. The rearrangement joins TRBV7-8 to TRBJ1-2; perhaps TRBD1 as D (5 bases). The V end was cut by 1 base, the J end by 5 bases, with 11 bases between. CDR1 and CDR2 from the germline V gene are SGHVS and FQNEAQ. The CDR3 is made up of 14 amino acids.

For this clonotype: A clone one base away is much larger, so this may be a read error. This chain links TRBV7-2 with TRBJ2-7, with D perhaps TRBD1 (6 bases). Per the germline V gene, CDR1 is SGHTA and CDR2 is FQGNSA. The CDR3 is made up of 14 amino acids. V was trimmed by 6 bases and J by 0 bases, leaving 12 bases between them. CDR3 bases: TGTGCCAGCAGTAGGGGCAGGGGCTCCTACGAGCAGTACTTC. It encodes CASSRGRGSYEQYF.

In regard to this clonotype: This may arise from a read error, as a much more abundant clone is one base away. The CDR3 ends on some other residue instead of the conserved phenylalanine or tryptophan, so this is likely a read error. The rearrangement links TRBV4-1 to TRBJ1-2; 8 bases are a match to TRBD1. CDR3 length equals 15 residues. Per germline, CDR1 MGHRA and CDR2 YSYEKL. Trimming removed 0 bases from V and 4 bases from J; junction bases left unmatched: 4. The CDR3 nucleotides are TGCGCCAGCAGCCAAGAAGGACAGGGTGCCTATGGCTACACCCTC. Its protein product is CASSQEGQGAYGYTL.

At least ten counts were recorded for this clonotype. This chain joins TRBV20-1 and TRBJ1-1; TRBD1 aligns across 9 bases. The junction had 8 bases not matched to a gene; V was cut back by 6 bases and J by 3 bases. Per germline, CDR1 DFQATT and CDR2 SNEGSKA (reference sequence). CDR3 length: 14 amino acids. The CDR3 region is CSADSDRGDTEAFF. The CDR3 DNA is TGCAGTGCAGACTCCGACAGGGGGGACACTGAAGCTTTCTTT.

This clonotype was detected ten times or more. The V gene is TRBV24-1, the J gene TRBJ1-5, with a weak D call TRBD1 (5 bases). Looked up from germline, CDR1 is KGHDR and CDR2 is SFDVKD. Trimming cost V 5 bases and J 2 bases, with 12 bases left between them. This CDR3 contains 15 residues. CDR3 in amino acids: CATSAGPFGNQPQHF. CDR3 sequence (DNA): TGTGCCACCAGTGCGGGACCATTCGGCAATCAGCCCCAGCATTTT.

This clonotype has a count of ten or more. The chain uses TRBV29-1 and TRBJ1-2; 10 nucleotides match TRBD1. V shed 5 bases, J shed 5 bases, and the junction held 2 bases outside the gene matches. Germline loops: CDR1 SQVTM, CDR2 ANQGSEA. The CDR3 is made up of 12 amino acids. The CDR3 DNA reads as TGCAGCGTTCGACAGGGGGCTTATGGCTACACCTTC. This sequence encodes CSVRQGAYGYTF.

The sample holds many counts of this clonotype. The rearrangement joins TRBV11-2 to TRBJ1-4; D uncertain. The CDR3 is 16 residues long. The germline V and J ends were trimmed by 1 base and 0 bases, with 9 bases remaining between them. The germline CDR1 and CDR2 sequences are SGHAT and FQNNGV. This chain's CDR3 is CASSLVADATNEKLFF. CDR3 coding DNA: TGTGCCAGCAGCTTAGTCGCAGACGCAACTAATGAAAAACTGTTTTTT.

This clonotype was counted many times. The chain links TRBV6-6 to TRBJ2-3; TRBD2 matches 14 bases. This CDR3 has 16 amino acids. Trimming at V came to 2 bases and at J to 6 bases, leaving 4 bases not matched to a gene. Germline CDR1 reads MNHNY; CDR2 reads SVGAGI (reference sequence). For the CDR3, the DNA is TGTGCCAGCAGTTACGGGACTAGCGGGAGATGGGATACGCAGTATTTT. Amino acid sequence: CASSYGTSGRWDTQYF.

At least ten counts were recorded for this clonotype. The chain combines TRBV20-1 with TRBJ1-2, with 8 bases lining up with TRBD1. J lost 8 bases, V lost 5 bases, and 7 bases had no gene match. The CDR3 has 12 amino acids. Germline CDR1 reads DFQATT; CDR2 reads SNEGSKA (reference sequence). CDR3 in amino acids: CSAPDRVGGYTF. The CDR3 DNA follows: TGCAGTGCTCCGGACAGGGTTGGAGGCTACACCTTC.